A selection of T cell receptor beta chains follows, all from one sample in a study of control samples from healthy donors and cancer patients. The repertoire was sequenced with immunoSEQ multiplex PCR; TCRdb's copy has only in-frame clones and lacks some. This table holds around 90,000 clones, about 85% found once. Sequencing was done on a sample of blood. The receptors were gathered from a man aged 25 to 40 in good health. CDR3s include the opening cysteine and the closing phenylalanine or tryptophan. The D gene is left open where the match is weak. Rows give clone size only sometimes, using once, few, many, or a class for an expanded clone.

V	size	J	D	CDR3	DNA
TRBV7-9	NA	TRBJ1-6	NA	CASSSETDSPLHF	TGTGCCAGCAGCTCCGAAACGGATTCACCCCTCCACTTT
TRBV2	NA	TRBJ1-1	NA	CASSAGENTEAFF	TGTGCCAGCAGTGCCGGAGAGAACACTGAAGCTTTCTTT
TRBV19	once	TRBJ2-3	NA	CASSIRARKGDTQYF	TGTGCCAGTAGTATCCGTGCCAGAAAAGGAGATACGCAGTATTTT
TRBV5-1	NA	TRBJ2-1	TRBD2	CASSLGLAENNEQFF	TGCGCCAGCAGCTTGGGACTAGCGGAAAACAATGAGCAGTTCTTC
TRBV18	NA	TRBJ2-2	NA	CASSPPTDTGELFF	TGTGCCAGCTCACCACCGACGGACACCGGGGAGCTGTTTTTT
TRBV7-8	once	TRBJ1-2	NA	CASSARTDNYGYTF	TGTGCCAGCAGCGCCAGGACGGACAACTATGGCTACACCTTC
TRBV5-1	NA	TRBJ1-1	TRBD1	CASSSRTGDTEAFF	TGCGCCAGCAGCTCCAGGACAGGGGACACTGAAGCTTTCTTT
TRBV10-3	NA	TRBJ1-1	NA	CATRLGIENTEAFF	TGTGCCACGCGCTTGGGCATCGAGAACACTGAAGCTTTCTTT
TRBV19	NA	TRBJ1-4	TRBD1	CASSWTGVKLFF	TGTGCCAGTAGTTGGACAGGGGTTAAACTGTTTTTT
TRBV5-1	NA	TRBJ1-4	NA	CASSLDSGDEKLFF	TGCGCCAGCAGCCTGGACAGTGGAGATGAAAAACTGTTTTTT
TRBV30	NA	TRBJ2-1	NA	CAWRSRDGLYNEQFF	TGTGCCTGGAGATCCCGGGACGGCTTATACAATGAGCAGTTCTTC
TRBV3-1/TRBV3-2	NA	TRBJ1-2	TRBD1	CASSRQGTNYGYTF	TGTGCCAGCAGCCGACAGGGGACAAACTATGGCTACACCTTC
TRBV27	NA	TRBJ1-2	TRBD1	CASSQTGGYGYTF	TGTGCCAGCAGTCAGACAGGGGGATATGGCTACACCTTC
TRBV9	NA	TRBJ1-3	NA	CASSPLREAGNTIYF	TGTGCCAGCAGCCCCCTTAGGGAGGCAGGAAACACCATATATTTT
TRBV18	NA	TRBJ2-4	NA	CASSHGRQKLAKNIQYF	TGTGCCAGCTCACACGGGAGACAGAAGTTGGCCAAAAACATTCAGTACTTC
TRBV5-1	once	TRBJ2-1	NA	CASSFSLATNEQFF	TGCGCCAGCAGCTTCTCGCTAGCGACGAATGAGCAGTTCTTC
TRBV7-3	once	TRBJ2-1	NA	CASSLKSPSSDEQFF	TGTGCCAGCAGCTTAAAATCCCCGAGTAGTGATGAGCAGTTCTTC
TRBV7-6	NA	TRBJ2-7	TRBD1	CASSLRDSSYEQYF	TGTGCCAGCAGCTTAAGGGACAGCTCCTACGAGCAGTACTTC
TRBV5-5	NA	TRBJ1-2	TRBD1	CASSLDRGQYGYTF	TGTGCCAGCAGCTTAGACAGGGGGCAGTATGGCTACACCTTC
TRBV2	NA	TRBJ2-7	TRBD2	CASSISLTSGGLAYEQYF	TGTGCCAGCAGTATTTCCCTGACTAGCGGGGGCCTAGCCTACGAGCAGTACTTC
TRBV30	NA	TRBJ2-1	NA	CAWSPGRVNEQFF	TGTGCCTGGAGTCCCGGCAGGGTCAATGAGCAGTTCTTC
TRBV6-5	few	TRBJ1-1	NA	CASSEATGTPAFF	TGTGCCAGCAGCGAGGCAACCGGGACCCCAGCTTTCTTT
TRBV19	NA	TRBJ1-1	NA	CASSIRGRVNTEAFF	TGTGCCAGTAGTATCCGCGGCAGGGTGAACACTGAAGCTTTCTTT
TRBV6-5	NA	TRBJ1-1	NA	CASSYSGGNTEAFF	TGTGCCAGCAGTTACTCAGGGGGGAACACTGAAGCTTTCTTT
TRBV11-2	NA	TRBJ1-6	NA	CASSPPSSSYNSPLHF	TGTGCCAGCAGCCCCCCTTCCAGCTCCTATAATTCACCCCTCCACTTT
TRBV9	NA	TRBJ2-3	TRBD2	CASSVEPPGGGTDTQYF	TGTGCCAGCAGCGTAGAGCCCCCCGGGGGAGGGACAGATACGCAGTATTTT
TRBV5-1	NA	TRBJ1-1	TRBD1	CASSLDRGTTEAFF	TGCGCCAGCAGCTTGGACAGGGGCACGACTGAAGCTTTCTTT
TRBV12-5	NA	TRBJ1-5	TRBD1	CASGLGEGATINQPQHF	TGTGCTAGTGGTTTGGGAGAGGGGGCGACTATCAATCAGCCCCAGCATTTT
TRBV2	NA	TRBJ2-1	NA	CAIQSGTVTYNEQFF	TGTGCCATTCAATCCGGGACGGTGACCTACAATGAGCAGTTCTTC
TRBV9	NA	TRBJ2-7	NA	CASSLQGGPVYEQYF	TGTGCCAGCAGCCTTCAGGGGGGGCCTGTCTACGAGCAGTACTTC
TRBV7-9	once	TRBJ1-2	NA	CASSLFGQGSSAGYTF	TGTGCCAGCAGCTTATTCGGGCAGGGCAGTTCAGCTGGCTACACCTTC
TRBV15	once	TRBJ2-5	NA	CATSRYFETQYF	TGTGCCACCAGCAGGTACTTTGAGACCCAGTACTTC
TRBV28	NA	TRBJ1-5	NA	CASSEGTLQPQHF	TGTGCCAGCAGTGAAGGGACACTTCAGCCCCAGCATTTT
TRBV29-1	NA	TRBJ2-7	NA	CSASPPGSYEQYF	TGCAGCGCCTCCCCCCCAGGTTCCTACGAGCAGTACTTC
TRBV12-3/TRBV12-4	NA	TRBJ2-2	NA	CASSGTGELFF	TGTGCCAGCAGTGGGACCGGGGAGCTGTTTTTT
TRBV7-9	NA	TRBJ2-7	TRBD1	CASSSRDRAYEQYF	TGTGCCAGCAGCAGCCGGGACAGGGCCTACGAGCAGTACTTC
TRBV27	few	TRBJ2-7	TRBD1	CASSPRSGQGAYEQYF	TGTGCCAGCAGTCCAAGATCTGGACAGGGGGCCTACGAGCAGTACTTC
TRBV3-1/TRBV3-2	NA	TRBJ2-7	NA	CASSLSVGSYEQYF	TGTGCCAGCAGCCTTTCTGTCGGGTCCTACGAGCAGTACTTC
TRBV9	NA	TRBJ1-1	NA	CASSVNGNTEAFF	TGTGCCAGCAGCGTAAACGGGAACACTGAAGCTTTCTTT
TRBV7-9	NA	TRBJ2-1	NA	CASSLTDSYNEQFF	TGTGCCAGCAGCTTGACAGACTCCTACAATGAGCAGTTCTTC
TRBV10-1	NA	TRBJ2-1	TRBD2	CASGVAGGYEQFF	TGCGCCAGCGGGGTAGCGGGGGGCTATGAGCAGTTCTTC
TRBV5-6	NA	TRBJ2-6	TRBD2	CASSHRGLAGASGANVLTF	TGTGCCAGCAGTCATAGAGGACTAGCGGGTGCCTCTGGGGCCAACGTCCTGACTTTC
TRBV7-8	few	TRBJ2-3	NA	CASSRARPSTDTQYF	TGTGCCAGCAGCCGAGCCCGTCCTTCCACAGATACGCAGTATTTT
TRBV30	few	TRBJ2-7	NA	CAWRRSSEQYF	TGTGCCTGGAGACGGAGCAGCGAGCAGTACTTC
TRBV19	NA	TRBJ2-3	TRBD1	CASSLRTGGTDTQYF	TGTGCCAGTAGCTTACGGACAGGCGGCACAGATACGCAGTATTTT